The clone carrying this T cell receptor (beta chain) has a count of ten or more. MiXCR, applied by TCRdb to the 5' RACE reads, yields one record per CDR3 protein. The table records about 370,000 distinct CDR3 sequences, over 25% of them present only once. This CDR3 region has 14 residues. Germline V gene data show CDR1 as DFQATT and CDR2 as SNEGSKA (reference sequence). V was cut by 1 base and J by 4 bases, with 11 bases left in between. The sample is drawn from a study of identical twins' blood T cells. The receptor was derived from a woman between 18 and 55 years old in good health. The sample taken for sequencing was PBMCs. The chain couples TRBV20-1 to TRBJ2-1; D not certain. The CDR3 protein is CSARVRTAYNEQFF. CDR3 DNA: TGCAGTGCTAGAGTCCGAACGGCTTACAATGAGCAGTTCTTC.